This T cell receptor (beta chain) was found in a study of shared T cell receptors in the human thymus. After removal of 4 bases from V and 8 bases from J, the junction contained 11 bases not matched to a gene. This CDR3 is built from 14 residues. Germline assignment: CDR1 SQVTM and CDR2 ANQGSEA. This clone is a singleton in its sample. Clones were read by immunoSEQ multiplex PCR, and TCRdb kept only the in-frame ones, dropping some. This sample has 600,000 to 900,000 clones; 80% to 90% occur once, and the top ten carry 0.008% to 0.011%. These data were also reused for a study on human thymus T cells.

The origin of this receptor is a girl under three years old with a congenital heart defect. The chain employs TRBV29-1 and TRBJ1-2; 9 bases align to TRBD1. Input material: thymocytes. CDR3 sequence: CSVVRDRESMGYTF. CDR3 DNA: TGCAGCGTTGTAAGGGACAGGGAATCGATGGGCTACACCTTC.